Listed below are T cell receptor beta chains from one sample, sequenced in a study of blood T cell repertoires in COVID-19. Clones were sequenced by immunoSEQ multiplex PCR, and TCRdb holds only the in-frame ones, with some missing. The sample lists about 140,000 clones, about 88% seen once, with around 5% in the top ten. The specimen was peripheral blood. Receptors originate from a human donor in a cohort sampled during active COVID-19. Each CDR3 is given with its conserved first and last residue. The order of the fields is CDR3 protein, CDR3 DNA, J gene, V gene, D gene, clone size. The D gene is left open where the match is weak. Rows give clone size only sometimes, using once, few, many, or a class for an expanded clone.

CDR3: CASRTRQESNQPQHF; DNA: TGTGCCAGTAGGACAAGACAGGAGAGCAATCAGCCCCAGCATTTT; J: TRBJ1-5; V: TRBV19; D: .; size: .
CDR3: CASGGTSGRANTGELFF; DNA: TGTGCCAGTGGGGGGACTAGCGGGAGAGCGAACACCGGGGAGCTGTTTTTT; J: TRBJ2-2; V: TRBV2; D: TRBD2; size: .
CDR3: CASSDPTSGAYQETQYF; DNA: TGTGCCAGCAGCGACCCGACTAGCGGGGCGTACCAAGAGACCCAGTACTTC; J: TRBJ2-5; V: TRBV9; D: TRBD2; size: .
CDR3: CASTLQGPFGNSPLHF; DNA: TGTGCCAGCACCCTACAGGGGCCTTTTGGGAATTCACCCCTCCACTTT; J: TRBJ1-6; V: TRBV28; D: TRBD1; size: .
CDR3: CASSLQLHRGQASYEQYF; DNA: TGCGCCAGCAGCCTCCAATTACACAGGGGGCAGGCAAGCTACGAGCAGTACTTC; J: TRBJ2-7; V: TRBV4-1; D: TRBD1; size: .
CDR3: CASSWTAYGYTF; DNA: TGTGCCAGCAGCTGGACAGCTTATGGCTACACCTTC; J: TRBJ1-2; V: TRBV5-6; D: .; size: .
CDR3: CASKQEMYQPQHF; DNA: TGTGCCAGCAAACAGGAGATGTATCAGCCCCAGCATTTT; J: TRBJ1-5; V: TRBV2; D: .; size: few
CDR3: CASSLRPVIGVGYTF; DNA: TGTGCCAGCAGCCTTAGACCGGTAATAGGAGTCGGCTACACCTTC; J: TRBJ1-2; V: TRBV2; D: .; size: many
CDR3: CASSFSGGAGTGELFF; DNA: TGTGCCAGCAGTTTTAGCGGGGGGGCTGGCACCGGGGAGCTGTTTTTT; J: TRBJ2-2; V: TRBV27; D: TRBD2; size: .
CDR3: CASSESGRDNIQYF; DNA: TGCGCCAGCAGTGAGTCGGGCCGGGATAACATTCAGTACTTC; J: TRBJ2-4; V: TRBV10-1; D: .; size: .
CDR3: CASSLAGGRGDTQYF; DNA: TGTGCCAGCAGCTTGGCAGGGGGCCGGGGAGATACGCAGTATTTT; J: TRBJ2-3; V: TRBV7-6; D: TRBD1; size: .
CDR3: CASSLGTTYRYTEAFF; DNA: TGCGCCAGCAGCTTAGGGACTACTTACCGGTACACTGAAGCTTTCTTT; J: TRBJ1-1; V: TRBV5-1; D: .; size: once
CDR3: CASSLDGNTGELFF; DNA: TGCGCCAGCAGCTTGGACGGTAACACCGGGGAGCTGTTTTTT; J: TRBJ2-2; V: TRBV5-1; D: .; size: .
CDR3: CSASPRGFGNQPQHF; DNA: TGCAGTGCTAGTCCCAGGGGCTTTGGCAATCAGCCCCAGCATTTT; J: TRBJ1-5; V: TRBV20-1; D: .; size: .
CDR3: CASSYGQRSYGYTF; DNA: TGCGCCAGCAGCTACGGACAGAGATCCTATGGCTACACCTTC; J: TRBJ1-2; V: TRBV5-1; D: .; size: .
CDR3: CASSLGTSGIDEQYF; DNA: TGTGCCAGCAGCTTAGGGACTAGCGGGATAGACGAGCAGTACTTC; J: TRBJ2-7; V: TRBV7-9; D: TRBD2; size: .
CDR3: CASSWINHRGDSPLHF; DNA: TGTGCCAGCAGCTGGATCAACCACCGGGGAGATTCACCCCTCCACTTT; J: TRBJ1-6; V: TRBV11-1; D: .; size: .
CDR3: CASSPLGLAGFTGELFF; DNA: TGTGCCAGCAGCCCCCTAGGACTAGCGGGCTTCACCGGGGAGCTGTTTTTT; J: TRBJ2-2; V: TRBV3-1/TRBV3-2; D: TRBD2; size: .
CDR3: CASLAGVGDTQYF; DNA: TGTGCCAGCCTAGCGGGAGTCGGAGATACGCAGTATTTT; J: TRBJ2-3; V: TRBV6-5; D: TRBD2; size: .
CDR3: CASSLTVGHQPATNEKLFF; DNA: TGTGCCAGCAGCTTGACCGTGGGACACCAACCCGCAACTAATGAAAAACTGTTTTTT; J: TRBJ1-4; V: TRBV5-5; D: .; size: .
CDR3: CASSLDTSGREKGETQYF; DNA: TGTGCCAGCAGTTTGGATACTAGCGGGAGGGAGAAGGGAGAGACCCAGTACTTC; J: TRBJ2-5; V: TRBV28; D: TRBD2; size: .
CDR3: CASSQSDRNYGYTF; DNA: TGCGCCAGCAGCCAATCGGACAGGAACTATGGCTACACCTTC; J: TRBJ1-2; V: TRBV4-1; D: TRBD1; size: once
CDR3: CASSLQGRANEKLFF; DNA: TGTGCCAGCAGTTTACAGGGCCGGGCTAATGAAAAACTGTTTTTT; J: TRBJ1-4; V: TRBV27; D: .; size: .
CDR3: CASSPFGLAGPTDTQYF; DNA: TGTGCCAGCTCACCATTCGGACTAGCGGGACCCACAGATACGCAGTATTTT; J: TRBJ2-3; V: TRBV18; D: TRBD2; size: .
CDR3: CASSGLAVYNEQFF; DNA: TGTGCCAGTAGTGGACTAGCGGTATACAATGAGCAGTTCTTC; J: TRBJ2-1; V: TRBV19; D: TRBD2; size: .
CDR3: CASSRDRVGGSGANVLTF; DNA: TGTGCCAGCAGCAGGGACCGGGTCGGGGGCTCTGGGGCCAACGTCCTGACTTTC; J: TRBJ2-6; V: TRBV11-2; D: .; size: .
CDR3: CASSPSGNQPQHF; DNA: TGTGCCAGCTCACCATCAGGAAATCAGCCCCAGCATTTT; J: TRBJ1-5; V: TRBV18; D: .; size: .
CDR3: CASSNTGTGNFGAQFF; DNA: TGTGCCAGCAGTAATACCGGGACAGGGAATTTTGGCGCGCAGTTCTTC; J: TRBJ2-1; V: TRBV27; D: TRBD1; size: .
CDR3: CASSQGQVLMNTEAFF; DNA: TGTGCCAGCAGCCAAGGACAGGTCCTCATGAACACTGAAGCTTTCTTT; J: TRBJ1-1; V: TRBV5-8; D: TRBD1; size: .
CDR3: CASSASTSLGYEQYF; DNA: TGTGCCAGCAGCGCTTCGACTAGTCTTGGCTACGAGCAGTACTTC; J: TRBJ2-7; V: TRBV7-9; D: .; size: few
CDR3: CASSHLGLAGIEQFF; DNA: TGTGCCAGCAGCCACCTCGGACTAGCGGGGATTGAGCAGTTCTTC; J: TRBJ2-1; V: TRBV4-2; D: TRBD2; size: .
CDR3: CASSAGSGTDTQYF; DNA: TGTGCCAGCAGTGCGGGGTCGGGCACAGATACGCAGTATTTT; J: TRBJ2-3; V: TRBV25-1; D: .; size: .
CDR3: CASRYSGGLQETQYF; DNA: TGCGCCAGCAGATATAGCGGGGGGCTCCAAGAGACCCAGTACTTC; J: TRBJ2-5; V: TRBV5-1; D: TRBD2; size: .
CDR3: CASSSTGSDGANVLTF; DNA: TGCGCCAGCAGCTCCACAGGGAGCGACGGGGCCAACGTCCTGACTTTC; J: TRBJ2-6; V: TRBV5-1; D: .; size: .
CDR3: CATSGTGLDGYTF; DNA: TGTGCCACCAGTGGTACAGGGTTGGATGGCTACACCTTC; J: TRBJ1-2; V: TRBV24-1; D: .; size: .
CDR3: CASKPTGTNTEAFF; DNA: TGTGCCAGCAAGCCGACAGGTACGAACACTGAAGCTTTCTTT; J: TRBJ1-1; V: TRBV6-4; D: .; size: .
CDR3: CASSFNRGARTGELFF; DNA: TGCGCCAGCAGCTTCAACAGGGGCGCAAGGACCGGGGAGCTGTTTTTT; J: TRBJ2-2; V: TRBV5-1; D: TRBD1; size: .
CDR3: CASSRPDRGNYGYTF; DNA: TGTGCCAGCAGCCGACCCGACAGGGGAAACTATGGCTACACCTTC; J: TRBJ1-2; V: TRBV28; D: TRBD1; size: .
CDR3: CASSPGGQVLYNEQFF; DNA: TGTGCCAGTAGTCCCGGGGGACAGGTGCTGTACAATGAGCAGTTCTTC; J: TRBJ2-1; V: TRBV19; D: TRBD1; size: .
CDR3: CASSLEVGRGAYEQYF; DNA: TGTGCCAGCAGCTTAGAAGTGGGGCGGGGGGCCTACGAGCAGTACTTC; J: TRBJ2-7; V: TRBV7-2; D: TRBD2; size: .
CDR3: CASSLVDRQETQYF; DNA: TGTGCCAGCAGCTTAGTTGACAGACAAGAGACCCAGTACTTC; J: TRBJ2-5; V: TRBV11-2; D: .; size: .
CDR3: CASSLIRERYFF; DNA: TGTGCCAGCAGTCTGATAAGAGAAAGATATTTCTTT; J: TRBJ1-1; V: TRBV28; D: .; size: .
CDR3: CASSSRGQINSPLHF; DNA: TGTGCCAGTAGCAGCCGGGGACAGATAAATTCACCCCTCCACTTT; J: TRBJ1-6; V: TRBV19; D: TRBD1; size: .
CDR3: CASSLMRGTGYTF; DNA: TGTGCCAGCAGCCTTATGCGGGGGACTGGCTACACCTTC; J: TRBJ1-2; V: TRBV11-1; D: .; size: .
CDR3: CASSDGNQPQHF; DNA: TGTGCCAGCAGTGACGGCAATCAGCCCCAGCATTTT; J: TRBJ1-5; V: TRBV2; D: .; size: few
CDR3: CASSWTGGAAFF; DNA: TGTGCCAGCAGTTGGACAGGGGGCGCAGCTTTCTTT; J: TRBJ1-1; V: TRBV12-3/TRBV12-4; D: TRBD1; size: .